The 19 T cell receptor beta chains listed next were all sequenced from one sample in a study of long-term antiretroviral therapy in people with HIV. Run at survey level, the immunoSEQ assay was version v3.0. Some clones are missing from TCRdb's copy, which holds only in-frame ones; the method was immunoSEQ multiplex PCR. The sample lists some 12,000 clones, about 83% seen once, with 15% to 20% in the top ten. The sample here was unsorted PBMCs, taken 3.4 years after starting antiretroviral therapy. The receptors shown here come from a man aged 35 to 55 with HIV.

This clone was seen a single time. In DNA form, the CDR3 reads TGTGCCATCAGCCTAGCGGGAGGGCTCACAGATACGCAGTATTTT. It translates to CAISLAGGLTDTQYF. The chain is built from TRBV10-3 and TRBJ2-3; 12 nucleotides agree with TRBD2. In germline, CDR1 is ENHRY, CDR2 SYGVKD. V shed 6 bases, J shed 2 bases, and the junction held 3 bases outside the gene matches. The CDR3 is 15 residues long.

The chain recombines TRBV28 with TRBJ2-7; D gene unclear. CDR1 and CDR2 from the germline V gene are MDHEN and SYDVKM. The CDR3 is made up of 14 amino acids. V lost 3 bases and J lost 4, with 13 bases in between. This chain's CDR3 is CASSFPAQPYEQYF. The CDR3 DNA reads as TGTGCCAGCAGTTTTCCGGCACAACCTTACGAGCAGTACTTC. Full variable domain (missing parts from reference TRBV28 and TRBJ2-7): DVKVTQSSRYLVKRTGEKVFLECVQDMDHENMFWYRQDPGLGLRLIYFSYDVKMKEKGDIPEGYSVSREKKERFSLILESASTNQTSMYLCASSFPAQPYEQYFGPGTRLTVT.

The chain carries TRBV9 and TRBJ2-7; 9 bases are shared with TRBD2. The germline gives CDR1 SGDLS, CDR2 YYNGEE. Trimming at V came to 3 bases and at J to 3 bases, leaving 13 bases not matched to a gene. The CDR3 runs 17 residues. The CDR3 nucleotides are TGTGCCAGCAGCGCTTCCAAGGGGGGGACTAGCAACTACGAGCAGTACTTC. This encodes CASSASKGGTSNYEQYF.

The rearrangement links TRBV11-2 to TRBJ2-3, with TRBD2 identical over 9 bases. The CDR3 runs 17 residues. Looked up from germline, CDR1 is SGHAT and CDR2 is FQNNGV. V was clipped by 2 bases and J by 3 bases; unmatched bases: 9. This CDR3 is CASSLSFASGVTDTQYF. In DNA form, the CDR3 reads TGTGCCAGCAGCTTAAGCTTCGCTAGCGGGGTAACAGATACGCAGTATTTT.

This clone has just a few counts. V and J are TRBV7-2 and TRBJ2-3; unclear D gene. Trimming stripped 0 bases from V and 1 base from J, with 5 bases between. This CDR3 has 14 amino acids. The germline V gene has CDR1 SGHTA and CDR2 FQGNSA. The CDR3 DNA follows: TGTGCCAGCAGCTTAGCGTTGGGCACAGATACGCAGTATTTT. It codes for CASSLALGTDTQYF.

The chain carries TRBV7-2 and TRBJ2-5, with 7 bases aligning to TRBD2. Losses at the gene ends were 1 base for V and 2 bases for J; bases not matched to a gene: 10. This CDR3 has 17 residues. Germline loops: CDR1 SGHTA, CDR2 FQGNSA. CDR3 sequence: CASSLVWRASGQETQYF. CDR3 bases: TGTGCCAGCAGCTTAGTTTGGAGGGCTAGCGGACAAGAGACCCAGTACTTC.

This clone is judged medium-sized. The rearrangement links TRBV7-6 to TRBJ1-5; a weak D match, TRBD1 (6 bases). The CDR3 is 13 amino acids. Germline-derived CDR1 and CDR2 are SGHVS and FNYEAQ. V was clipped by 3 bases and J by 7 bases, with 10 bases between them. Here the CDR3 reads CASSFSGDQPQHF. The CDR3 bases are TGTGCCAGCAGCTTCTCAGGGGACCAGCCCCAGCATTTT.

This clone was seen a few times. The chain carries TRBV5-1 and TRBJ2-7; 8 positions agree with TRBD2. J lost 0 bases, V lost 4 bases, and 0 bases had no gene match. Germline CDR1 is SGHRS and CDR2 is YFSETQ. CDR3 length equals 13 residues. The CDR3 region is CASSRGGSYEQYF. The CDR3 region has the DNA TGCGCCAGCAGCCGGGGGGGCTCCTACGAGCAGTACTTC. The full variable domain, with the rest looked up from reference TRBV5-1 and TRBJ2-7, is KAGVTQTPRYLIKTRGQQVTLSCSPISGHRSVSWYQQTPGQGLQFLFEYFSETQRNKGNFPGRFSGRQFSNSRSEMNVSTLELGDSALYLCASSRGGSYEQYFGPGTRLTVT.

The V gene is TRBV27, the J gene TRBJ2-1, with D maybe TRBD2 (5 bases). Germline V gene lookup returns CDR1 MNHEY and CDR2 SMNVEV (reference sequence). The CDR3 consists of 13 residues. Trimming pared 2 bases from V and 9 bases from J, leaving 11 bases between. The CDR3 DNA is TGTGCCAGCAGTTTAAGCGGCGTCCCTGAGCAGTTCTTC. This translates into CASSLSGVPEQFF.

J is TRBJ2-1 and V is TRBV4-3; TRBD2 matches 8 bases. Trimming took 4 bases from V and 5 from J; bases not matched to a gene: 7. The CDR3 spans 15 residues. Per germline, CDR1 LGHNA and CDR2 YSLEER. The DNA for the CDR3 is TGCGCCAGCAGCCTCGGAGGGACTAGTGACAATGAGCAGTTCTTC. Protein sequence: CASSLGGTSDNEQFF.

V gene TRBV10-3 combines with J gene TRBJ2-5; 10 nucleotides match TRBD2. The CDR3 covers 17 residues. Trimming removed 0 bases from V and 1 base from J; junction bases left unmatched: 5. Germline V gene lookup returns CDR1 ENHRY and CDR2 SYGVKD. In DNA form, the CDR3 reads TGTGCCATCAGTGAGTCCACTAGCGGGACCCCCCAAGAGACCCAGTACTTC. As protein: CAISESTSGTPQETQYF.

The CDR3 sequence: CATSGSGQRIYGYTF. The CDR3 bases are TGTGCCACCAGCGGTTCGGGACAGCGAATCTATGGCTACACCTTC. This chain uses TRBV15 with TRBJ1-2, with 7 bases identical to TRBD1. J lost 4 bases, V lost 5 bases, and 10 bases had no gene match. The CDR3 covers 15 residues. Germline V gene lookup returns CDR1 LNHNV and CDR2 YYDKDF (reference sequence).

The rearrangement links TRBV7-8 to TRBJ1-2; 11 nucleotides match TRBD1. With 7 bases clipped from V and 3 bases from J, the junction kept 13 bases outside the gene matches. The V gene's germline CDR1 is SGHVS and CDR2 FQNEAQ. This CDR3 has 17 residues. The CDR3 nucleotides read TGTGCCAGCACCCCGGACAGGGGGCGCGGGGTGGACTATGGCTACACCTTC. Its protein product is CASTPDRGRGVDYGYTF.

This clone was seen more than once but under ten times. The rearrangement uses TRBV6-5 and TRBJ1-5, with D possibly being TRBD1 (6 bases). V lost 6 bases to trimming and J lost 3 bases, with 15 bases between them. There are 15 residues in the CDR3. Germline V gene sequence: CDR1 MNHEY, CDR2 SVGAGI. CDR3 bases: TGTGCCAGCAGACCTACAGGGTCTACCAATCAGCCCCAGCATTTT. It is translated as CASRPTGSTNQPQHF.

The V gene is TRBV4-2, the J gene TRBJ2-5; 9 bases fit TRBD2. The CDR3 covers 17 residues. V shed 1 base, J shed 0 bases, and the junction held 6 bases outside the gene matches. CDR1 and CDR2 (germline): LGHNA, YNFKEQ. CDR3 loop: CASSQGLAGYDQETQYF. CDR3 DNA sequence: TGTGCCAGCAGCCAAGGGCTAGCGGGATACGACCAAGAGACCCAGTACTTC.

The rearrangement links TRBV7-8 to TRBJ2-1; weak D call: TRBD1 (5 bases). The CDR3 length is 18 residues. The V end lost 5 bases, the J end lost 4 bases, and 24 bases lay between the germline ends. Germline lookup yields CDR1 SGHVS and CDR2 FQNEAQ. CDR3 DNA: TGTGCCAGCAGCCCCCTAGTGGGGCGCGGCATAGGATACAATGAGCAGTTCTTC. Amino acids: CASSPLVGRGIGYNEQFF.

This rearrangement joins TRBV10-3 to TRBJ1-1; 7 bases agree with TRBD1. Trimming at V came to 7 bases and at J to 6 bases, leaving 8 bases not matched to a gene. CDR1 and CDR2 from the germline V gene are ENHRY and SYGVKD. The CDR3 runs to 13 residues. CDR3 nucleotides: TGTGCCATCATTGACAGGGTGGGGTCTGAAGCTTTCTTT. Protein sequence: CAIIDRVGSEAFF.

This clone has only one observation. The chain employs TRBV30 and TRBJ2-1; 9 bases fit TRBD2. CDR1 GTSNPN and CDR2 SVGIG come from the germline V gene (reference sequence). This CDR3 is 14 amino acids long. The trim removed 2 bases at V and 10 bases at J, leaving 9 bases unmatched. This CDR3 reads CAWSLTLAGKEQFF. The CDR3 coding sequence is TGTGCCTGGAGTTTAACCCTAGCGGGAAAGGAGCAGTTCTTC.

The chain employs TRBV5-6 and TRBJ2-3; D possibly corresponds to TRBD1 (5 bases). The V gene's germline CDR1 is SGHDT and CDR2 YYEEEE. Trimming removed 3 bases at V and 0 bases at J, with 11 bases between. The CDR3 sequence is 15 residues long. CDR3 coding DNA: TGTGCCAGCAGCTCAGACAGTCCTAGCACAGATACGCAGTATTTT. Translated, it gives CASSSDSPSTDTQYF.